This record concerns one TCR beta chain sequence. This sample stems from a study of STAT5B mutations in CD4+ large granular lymphocyte leukemia. Measured with immunoSEQ multiplex PCR; TCRdb has only the in-frame clones, and not every one. The profile shows tens of thousands of clones, about 85% of them singletons. Germline V gene sequence: CDR1 SGHTA, CDR2 FQGNSA. Deletions cut 5 bases from V and 5 bases from J, with 15 bases between. This CDR3 region has 14 residues. This chain uses TRBV7-2 with TRBJ1-2; D is possibly TRBD1 (6 bases). The TCR comes from a human donor in good health. Sequences were obtained from CD4+ T cells from blood buffy coats. Here the CDR3 reads CASSQQGYSYGYTF. The CDR3 region has the DNA TGTGCCAGCAGCCAACAGGGTTACAGTTATGGCTACACCTTC.